This paragraph covers one TCR beta chain sequence. Its antigen is unidentified. It was at deep level that the assay was run. Around 30,000 T cell genomes, or approximately 0.2 ug DNA, went into the sorted-subset replicate PCRs. Profiling relied on immunoSEQ multiplex PCR, and the TCRdb table lists in-frame clones only, not all of them. Of about 2.3 million clones in the sample, approximately 95% are singletons; the top ten hold 0.35% to 0.5%. The CD4+ fraction was divided into a CD45RA+ naive subset and a CD45RA-negative memory subset. These data are taken from a study of shared clonotypes between healthy human individuals. V lost 6 bases and J lost 4; bases outside the gene matches: 13. Germline lookup yields CDR1 MDHEN and CDR2 SYDVKM. CDR3 length equals 17 residues. The study, taken as a whole, reports: It was the non-shared clonotypes that had lower generation probabilities than clonotypes shared by all four donors.

The sequence derives from a man between 18 and 35 years old in good health. Some clones in this sample may be carry-over from other donors' samples. Sequencing used naive CD4+ T cells from PBMCs. Subset noted: CD45RA+ positively selected. The rearrangement links TRBV28 to TRBJ2-2; 8 positions match TRBD1. The CDR3 loop is CASRSSQGARSTGELFF. DNA for the CDR3: TGTGCCAGCAGATCGTCTCAGGGGGCGCGAAGCACCGGGGAGCTGTTTTTT.